This record concerns one T cell receptor beta chain sequence. Profiled with immunoSEQ multiplex PCR; TCRdb holds only in-frame clones, not every one. The sample lists more than 300,000 clones; around four fifths were seen once. These data come from a study of Ad26.COV2.S vaccination and SARS-CoV-2 variants. Treatment reported: approximately 18 received Ad26.COV2.S at low or high dose, single or two shots; several received placebo; per-sample allocation not given. It was on day 63 after the first vaccine or placebo injection that samples were taken. The CDR3 has 14 amino acids. V was shortened by 6 bases and J by 7 bases, with 18 bases between the two germline ends. Per germline, CDR1 SNHLY and CDR2 FYNNEI.

This sample comprised peripheral blood, obtained in a trial of Ad26.COV2.S vaccine versus placebo. The sequence was collected from a person aged 18 to 65 who received the Ad26.COV2.S COVID-19 vaccine or a placebo. The chain links TRBV2 to TRBJ1-1; D might be TRBD1 (5 bases). The CDR3, as DNA: TGTGCCAGCAGCCCGCGGGGAGGGGACGGTGAAGCTTTCTTT. As protein: CASSPRGGDGEAFF.